These 8 T cell receptor beta chains share one sample of origin, sequenced in a study of blood T cells in healthy people across ages. For the second PCR, which ran for about 6 to 11 cycles, a sample-barcoded 5' primer and a J-beta primer mix were used. In TCRdb, the 5' RACE reads were re-called with MiXCR into one record per CDR3 protein. The sample includes about a million distinct CDR3 sequences, around two fifths of them seen just once. Sequences were obtained from blood. Every receptor here comes from a man aged 18 to 30 in good health.

This clonotype has a count of ten or more. This rearrangement joins TRBV20-1 to TRBJ2-1; 8 positions agree with TRBD1. The CDR3 consists of 12 residues. Germline CDR1 is DFQATT and CDR2 is SNEGSKA (reference sequence). CDR3 nucleotides: TGCACCAGGGGGCGAACCTACAATGAGCAGTTCTTC. Protein product: CTRGRTYNEQFF.

The chain links TRBV12-3 or TRBV12-4 to TRBJ2-1, with 10 bases identical to TRBD1. This CDR3 spans 16 amino acids. Germline trimming cut 6 bases from V and 7 bases from J; bases unmatched to any gene: 12. The CDR3 DNA reads as TGTGCCAGCAGATGGGCCGGGACAGGGGCGATAAATGAGCAGTTCTTC. It specifies CASRWAGTGAINEQFF.

This rearrangement joins TRBV20-1 to TRBJ1-2; D is possibly TRBD1 (5 bases). The V gene's germline CDR1 is DFQATT and CDR2 SNEGSKA (reference sequence). The CDR3 totals 14 residues. V gave up 6 bases and J gave up 0 bases, with 14 bases separating them. The CDR3 reads CSAPGTYPNYGYTF. The CDR3 nucleotides read TGCAGTGCCCCCGGGACTTACCCTAACTATGGCTACACCTTC.

Details on this clonotype: Compared with germline, one end of the junction differs, possibly owing to a read error. V is TRBV6-5 and J is TRBJ2-5; 9 positions match TRBD1. The V gene's germline CDR1 is MNHEY and CDR2 SVGAGI. The CDR3 consists of 15 residues. The CDR3 region is CTSSYSGTGFWEQYF. CDR3 nucleotides: TGTACCAGCAGTTACTCCGGGACAGGGTTTTGGGAGCAGTACTTC.

The table lists this clonotype with a few counts. In DNA form, the CDR3 reads TGTGCCAGCAGTGAAGGGGACGTCAAGCAGTACTTC. It translates to CASSEGDVKQYF. This sequence joins TRBV6-1 and TRBJ2-5; either TRBD1 or TRBD2 may supply D (5 bases each). The CDR3 is made up of 12 amino acids. Germline V gene data show CDR1 as MNHNS and CDR2 as SASEGT. Trimming took 1 base from V and 11 from J, leaving 11 bases between them.

The V gene is TRBV7-2, the J gene TRBJ2-1; TRBD1 is a possible D gene (5 bases). V was pared by 3 bases and J by 3 bases, with 15 bases between. CDR3 size: 16 residues. CDR1 is SGHTA and CDR2 is FQGNSA in the germline V gene. The CDR3 nucleotides read TGTGCCAGCAGCTTTGGGGCAGGGCTAATCTACAATGAGCAGTTCTTC. Its protein is CASSFGAGLIYNEQFF.

The genes are TRBV29-1 and TRBJ1-3; D is perhaps TRBD1 (5 bases). The CDR3 is 14 amino acids. Looked up from germline, CDR1 is SQVTM and CDR2 is ANQGSEA. Trimming left V 4 bases short and J 0 bases short, with 10 bases between. CDR3 bases: TGCAGCGTTGCGGACACCTACTCTGGAAACACCATATATTTT. This gives the protein CSVADTYSGNTIYF.

V gene TRBV6-5 combines with J gene TRBJ2-1; D is unclear. V lost 7 bases, J lost 7 bases, and 11 bases lay in between. The CDR3 is 12 residues long. The germline V gene encodes CDR1 MNHEY and CDR2 SVGAGI. The CDR3 DNA follows: TGTGCCAGCACCAGCCCCTGGAATGAGCAGTTCTTC. It encodes CASTSPWNEQFF.